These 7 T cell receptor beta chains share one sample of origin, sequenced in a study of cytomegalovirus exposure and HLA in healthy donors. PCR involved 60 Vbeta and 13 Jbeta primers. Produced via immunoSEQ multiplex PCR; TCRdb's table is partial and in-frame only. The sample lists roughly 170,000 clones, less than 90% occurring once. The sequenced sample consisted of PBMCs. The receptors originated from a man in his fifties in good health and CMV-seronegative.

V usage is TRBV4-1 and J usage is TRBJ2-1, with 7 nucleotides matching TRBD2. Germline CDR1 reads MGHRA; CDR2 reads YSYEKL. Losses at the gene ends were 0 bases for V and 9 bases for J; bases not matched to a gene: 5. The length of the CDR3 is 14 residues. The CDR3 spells CASSQEWTSPEQFF. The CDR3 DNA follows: TGCGCCAGCAGCCAAGAATGGACTAGTCCTGAGCAGTTCTTC.

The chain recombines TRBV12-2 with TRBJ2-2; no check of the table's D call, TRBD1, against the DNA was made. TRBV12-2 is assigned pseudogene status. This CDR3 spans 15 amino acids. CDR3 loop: CASRSGQGVAGELFF. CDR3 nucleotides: TGTGCAAGTCGCTCCGGACAGGGGGTGGCCGGGGAGCTGTTTTTT.

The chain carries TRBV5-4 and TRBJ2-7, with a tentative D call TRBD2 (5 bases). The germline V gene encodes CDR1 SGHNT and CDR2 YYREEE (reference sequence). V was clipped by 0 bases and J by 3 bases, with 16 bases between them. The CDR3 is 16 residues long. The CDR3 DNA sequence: TGTGCCAGCAGCTTGGGAGAGGGTTTAGGTGGCTACGAGCAGTACTTC. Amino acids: CASSLGEGLGGYEQYF.

The CDR3 DNA is TGCGCCAGCAGCCGCGACAGGGAGAATTCACCCCTCCACTTT. This sequence encodes CASSRDRENSPLHF. The chain recombines TRBV5-1 with TRBJ1-6; TRBD1 matches 7 bases. The ends lost 4 bases at V and 7 bases at J; junction bases unmatched: 5. This CDR3 has 14 amino acids. CDR1 is SGHRS, CDR2 YFSETQ, per germline.

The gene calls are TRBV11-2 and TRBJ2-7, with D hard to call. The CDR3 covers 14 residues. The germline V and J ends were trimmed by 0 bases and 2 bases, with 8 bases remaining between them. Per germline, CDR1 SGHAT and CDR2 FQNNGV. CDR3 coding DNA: TGTGCCAGCAGCTTAGACGTTCTACCCTACGAGCAGTACTTC. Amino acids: CASSLDVLPYEQYF. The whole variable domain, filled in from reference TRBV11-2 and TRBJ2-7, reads EAGVAQSPRYKIIEKRQSVAFWCNPISGHATLYWYQQILGQGPKLLIQFQNNGVVDDSQLPKDRFSAERLKGVDSTLKIQPAKLEDSAVYLCASSLDVLPYEQYFGPGTRLTVT.

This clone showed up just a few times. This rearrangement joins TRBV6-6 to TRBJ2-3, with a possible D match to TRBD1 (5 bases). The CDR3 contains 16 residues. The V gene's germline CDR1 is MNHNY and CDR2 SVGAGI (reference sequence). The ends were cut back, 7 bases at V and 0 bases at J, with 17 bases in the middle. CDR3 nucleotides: TGTGCCAGCACCATTAGGGGCGCGGTAAGCACAGATACGCAGTATTTT. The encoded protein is CASTIRGAVSTDTQYF.

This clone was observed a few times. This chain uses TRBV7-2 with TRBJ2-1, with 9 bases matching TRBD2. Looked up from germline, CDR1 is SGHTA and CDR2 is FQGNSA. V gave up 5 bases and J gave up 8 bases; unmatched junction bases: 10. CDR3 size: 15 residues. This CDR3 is CASSKYNPSGDEQFF. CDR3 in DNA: TGTGCCAGCAGCAAATATAATCCTAGCGGGGATGAGCAGTTCTTC. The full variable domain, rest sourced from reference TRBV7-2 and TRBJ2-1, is GAGVSQSPSNKVTEKGKDVELRCDPISGHTALYWYRQSLGQGLEFLIYFQGNSAPDKSGLPSDRFSAERTGGSVSTLTIQRTQQEDSAVYLCASSKYNPSGDEQFFGPGTRLTVL.